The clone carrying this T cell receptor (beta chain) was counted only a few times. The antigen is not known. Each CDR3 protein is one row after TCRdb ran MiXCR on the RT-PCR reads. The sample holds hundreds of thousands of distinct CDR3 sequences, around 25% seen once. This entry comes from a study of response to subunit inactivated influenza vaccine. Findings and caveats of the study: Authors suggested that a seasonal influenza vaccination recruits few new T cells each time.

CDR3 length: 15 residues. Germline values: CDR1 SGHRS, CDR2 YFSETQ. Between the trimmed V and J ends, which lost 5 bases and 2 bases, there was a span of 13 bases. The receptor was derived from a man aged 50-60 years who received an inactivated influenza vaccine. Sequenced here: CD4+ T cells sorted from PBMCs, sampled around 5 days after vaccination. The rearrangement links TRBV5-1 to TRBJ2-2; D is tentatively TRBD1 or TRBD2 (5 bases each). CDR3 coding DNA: TGCGCCAGCAGACCTGGGGGTACCAACACCGGGGAGCTGTTTTTT. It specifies CASRPGGTNTGELFF.